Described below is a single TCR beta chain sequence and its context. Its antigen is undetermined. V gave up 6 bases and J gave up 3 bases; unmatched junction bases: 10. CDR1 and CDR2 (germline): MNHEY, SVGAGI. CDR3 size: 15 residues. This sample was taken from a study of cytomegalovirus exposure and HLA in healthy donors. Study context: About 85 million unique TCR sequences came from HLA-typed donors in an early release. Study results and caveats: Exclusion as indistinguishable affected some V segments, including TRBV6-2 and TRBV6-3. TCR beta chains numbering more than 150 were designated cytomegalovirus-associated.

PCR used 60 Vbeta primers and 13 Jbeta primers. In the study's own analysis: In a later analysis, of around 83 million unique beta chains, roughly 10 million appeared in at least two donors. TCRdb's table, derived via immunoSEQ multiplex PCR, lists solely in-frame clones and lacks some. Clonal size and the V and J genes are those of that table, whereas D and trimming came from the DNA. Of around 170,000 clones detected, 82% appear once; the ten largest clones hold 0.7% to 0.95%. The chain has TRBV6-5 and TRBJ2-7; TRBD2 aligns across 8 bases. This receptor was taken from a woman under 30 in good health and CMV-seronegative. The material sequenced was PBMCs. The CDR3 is CASRRTGGEGYEQYF. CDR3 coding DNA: TGTGCCAGCAGACGAACCGGGGGGGAGGGCTACGAGCAGTACTTC.